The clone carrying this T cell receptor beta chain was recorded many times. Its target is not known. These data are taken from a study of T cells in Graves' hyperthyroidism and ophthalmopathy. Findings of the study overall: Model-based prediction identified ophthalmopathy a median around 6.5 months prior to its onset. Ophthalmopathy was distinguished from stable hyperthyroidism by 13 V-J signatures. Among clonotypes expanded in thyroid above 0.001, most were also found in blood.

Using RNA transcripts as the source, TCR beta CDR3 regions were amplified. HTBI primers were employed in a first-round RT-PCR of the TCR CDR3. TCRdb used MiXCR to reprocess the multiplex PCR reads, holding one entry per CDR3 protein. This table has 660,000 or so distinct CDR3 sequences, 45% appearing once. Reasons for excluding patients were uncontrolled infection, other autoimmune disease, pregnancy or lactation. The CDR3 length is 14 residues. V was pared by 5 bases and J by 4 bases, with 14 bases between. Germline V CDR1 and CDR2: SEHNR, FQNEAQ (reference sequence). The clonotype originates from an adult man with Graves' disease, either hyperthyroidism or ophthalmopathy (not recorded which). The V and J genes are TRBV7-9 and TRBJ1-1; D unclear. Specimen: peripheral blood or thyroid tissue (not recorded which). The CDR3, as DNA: TGTGCCAGCAGCCTGACACCAACGGGCACTGAAGCTTTCTTT. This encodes CASSLTPTGTEAFF.